This TCR beta chain originates from a study of CD8 T cells in Susac syndrome. RNA totalling about 0.45 to 1 ug underwent reverse transcription with random hexamers. One entry per CDR3 protein results from TCRdb running MiXCR on the immunoSEQ multiplex PCR reads. The table shows approximately 65,000 distinct CDR3 sequences, with 85% to 95% occurring only once. The CDR3 extends over 16 amino acids. V lost 6 bases and J lost 0; bases outside the gene matches: 7. Germline V gene lookup returns CDR1 SQVTM and CDR2 ANQGSEA. The receptor was isolated from a human donor in good health. The sample taken for sequencing was CD8+ T cells from PBMCs. The rearrangement links TRBV29-1 to TRBJ2-5; TRBD2 agrees at 13 bases. CDR3 in DNA: TGCAGCGTCCTCGGACTAGCGGGGGTACACCAAGAGACCCAGTACTTC. Translating gives CSVLGLAGVHQETQYF.